Below, 15 T cell receptor beta chains from the same sample are listed, as sequenced in a study of CD8+ T cells in alopecia areata. Sequencing templates came from extracted RNA that was reverse transcribed into cDNA. Here immunoSEQ multiplex PCR was the method, and the copy in TCRdb shows in-frame clones only, minus some. The repertoire holds roughly 6,800 clones, with 55% to 70% as singletons. As part of sample collection, lesional scalp punch biopsies and peripheral blood were taken from alopecia areata patients. This sample comprised skin, obtained at week 0. These receptors all come from a human donor with alopecia areata.

The chain combines TRBV5-5 with TRBJ1-2; D possibly corresponds to TRBD1 (5 bases). V shed 0 bases and J shed 5 bases, with 14 bases lying between them. CDR1 SGHKS and CDR2 YYEKEE come from the germline V gene (reference sequence). The CDR3 runs 15 residues. CDR3 coding DNA: TGTGCCAGCAGCTTGGCCCTAACGGGGGTTTATGGCTACACCTTC. The encoded protein is CASSLALTGVYGYTF. The variable domain in full, completed from reference TRBV5-5 and TRBJ1-2, reads DAGVTQSPTHLIKTRGQQVTLRCSPISGHKSVSWYQQVLGQGPQFIFQYYEKEERGRGNFPDRFSARQFPNYSSELNVNALLLGDSALYLCASSLALTGVYGYTFGSGTRLTVV.

This chain joins TRBV6-5 and TRBJ2-1; maybe TRBD2 (5 bases). CDR3 length equals 15 residues. Germline V gives CDR1 MNHEY, CDR2 SVGAGI. Trimming pared 2 bases from V and 6 bases from J, leaving 14 bases between. CDR3 amino acids: CASSYEAVGFNEQFF. CDR3 nucleotide sequence: TGTGCCAGCAGTTACGAAGCGGTGGGGTTCAATGAGCAGTTCTTC.

The chain is built from TRBV28 and TRBJ2-7; D remains ambiguous. Germline CDR1 reads MDHEN; CDR2 reads SYDVKM. V gave up 6 bases and J gave up 7 bases, with 13 bases separating them. This CDR3 region has 12 residues. The DNA for the CDR3 is TGTGCCAGCAGCCCTGATGCGCCTGAGCAGTACTTC. Protein product: CASSPDAPEQYF.

V and J are TRBV5-1 and TRBJ1-2; D uncertain. Trimming left V 5 bases short and J 2 bases short, with 10 bases between. CDR1 is SGHRS, CDR2 YFSETQ, per germline. This CDR3 comprises 13 residues. The DNA of the CDR3 is TGCGCCAGCAGAAAGGACGACAACTATGGCTACACCTTC. Translating gives CASRKDDNYGYTF.

This clone was counted a few times. The chain joins TRBV6-5 to TRBJ1-1; no firm D call. Trimming cost V 5 bases and J 7 bases, with 14 bases left between them. The germline gives CDR1 MNHEY, CDR2 SVGAGI. CDR3 length: 13 amino acids. The CDR3 sequence is CASSEYMAIEAFF. Here the CDR3 DNA reads TGTGCCAGCAGTGAATATATGGCAATTGAAGCTTTCTTT.

In nucleotides, the CDR3 is TGTGCCAGTAGAGAAAAAGAGGGGGGGACAGAGAACTATGGCTACACCTTC. Its protein product is CASREKEGGTENYGYTF. This chain uses TRBV19 with TRBJ1-2; 7 positions agree with TRBD1. V trimming: 6 bases; J trimming: 2 bases; junction bases outside the gene matches: 15. CDR3 size: 17 residues. Germline V gives CDR1 LNHDA, CDR2 SQIVND (reference sequence). The complete variable domain, with remaining parts taken from reference TRBV19 and TRBJ1-2, reads DGGITQSPKYLFRKEGQNVTLSCEQNLNHDAMYWYRQDPGQGLRLIYYSQIVNDFQKGDIAEGYSVSREKKESFPLTVTSAQKNPTAFYLCASREKEGGTENYGYTFGSGTRLTVV.

In this sample, this clone turned up a few times. V usage is TRBV4-1 and J usage is TRBJ2-4; TRBD2 matches at 8 bases. CDR1 and CDR2 (germline): MGHRA, YSYEKL. The V gene end was trimmed by 4 bases and the J gene end by 6 bases; junction bases not matched to a gene: 14. The length of the CDR3 is 17 residues. The CDR3 nucleotides read TGCGCCAGCAGCCGGGGGGGGCTAGTGCTAGCGGGAAACATTCAGTACTTC. Amino acids: CASSRGGLVLAGNIQYF.

The chain couples TRBV6-6 to TRBJ1-1, with a possible D match to TRBD1 (6 bases). Per germline, CDR1 MNHNY and CDR2 SVGAGI (reference sequence). The V end lost 0 bases, the J end lost 5 bases, and 13 bases lay between the germline ends. There are 15 residues in the CDR3. The CDR3 nucleotides are TGTGCCAGCAGTTACTCCACGTCGGGGGCAACTGAAGCTTTCTTT. Amino acid sequence: CASSYSTSGATEAFF.

Notes on this clone: The same CDR3 also results from other DNA sequences found in this sample. The genes are TRBV7-2 and TRBJ2-7; D remains ambiguous. Looked up from germline, CDR1 is SGHTA and CDR2 is FQGNSA. V lost 2 bases, J lost 3 bases, and 11 bases lay in between. CDR3 length equals 14 residues. This CDR3 is CASSLSPGDYEQYF. CDR3 nucleotide sequence: TGTGCCAGCAGCTTAAGCCCAGGTGACTACGAGCAGTACTTC. Based on the CDR3 plus reference TRBV7-2 and TRBJ2-7, the full variable domain is GAGVSQSPSNKVTEKGKDVELRCDPISGHTALYWYRQSLGQGLEFLIYFQGNSAPDKSGLPSDRFSAERTGGSVSTLTIQRTQQEDSAVYLCASSLSPGDYEQYFGPGTRLTVT.

As to this clone: One end of the junction fails to match germline, which may point to a read error. This rearrangement joins TRBV5-1 to TRBJ2-7; TRBD1 matches 7 bases. Germline lookup yields CDR1 SGHRS and CDR2 YFSETQ. The CDR3 contains 13 residues. CDR3 bases: TGCGCCAGCAGCTATTCCGGGACAGCACCTCTCGACTTC. This sequence encodes CASSYSGTAPLDF.

This clone was recorded a few times. CDR3 sequence (DNA): TGTGCCAGCAGCTTAGTTACCCTGGGATTTGGTAATGAGCAGTTCTTC. Translation: CASSLVTLGFGNEQFF. The rearrangement joins TRBV7-8 to TRBJ2-1, with D uncertain. The CDR3 runs to 16 residues. Germline CDR1 reads SGHVS; CDR2 reads FQNEAQ. The V end was cut by 1 base, the J end by 7 bases, with 17 bases between.

V is TRBV11-1 and J is TRBJ1-1; D uncertain. The CDR3 is 14 residues long. Germline V gene lookup returns CDR1 SGHAT and CDR2 FQDESV (reference sequence). The V and J ends lost 4 bases and 1 base respectively, with 10 bases between them. CDR3 protein: CASSYRGQNTEAFF. The CDR3 nucleotides are TGTGCCAGCAGCTATAGAGGGCAGAACACTGAAGCTTTCTTT.

This clone appeared a few times. The V gene is TRBV7-8, the J gene TRBJ2-7, with D tentatively TRBD1 or TRBD2 (6 bases each). This CDR3 comprises 14 residues. Looked up from germline, CDR1 is SGHVS and CDR2 is FQNEAQ. V dropped 6 bases and J dropped 3 bases, with 15 bases sitting between them. Written as DNA, the CDR3 is TGTGCCAGCAGGTTTGGAGGGGACAACTACGAGCAGTACTTC. It yields the protein CASRFGGDNYEQYF.

The V and J genes are TRBV5-1 and TRBJ2-3, with 9 bases matching TRBD2. V was pared by 0 bases and J by 5 bases, with 1 base of the junction left unmatched. Germline CDR1 and CDR2: SGHRS and YFSETQ. The CDR3 is 14 residues long. The CDR3 sequence is CASSLELAGDTQYF. CDR3 DNA: TGCGCCAGCAGCTTGGAACTAGCGGGAGATACGCAGTATTTT.

Comment on this clone: Other DNA variants within this sample encode the same CDR3. The gene calls are TRBV5-1 and TRBJ2-5, with D possibly TRBD1 on 7 matching bases. The CDR3 is 16 residues long. The V end was cut by 3 bases, the J end by 2 bases, with 17 bases between. Germline-derived CDR1 and CDR2 are SGHRS and YFSETQ. CDR3 loop: CASSYGGGRRQETQYF. The CDR3 nucleotides are TGCGCCAGCAGCTATGGAGGGGGCAGGCGGCAAGAGACCCAGTACTTC.